This record looks at one T cell receptor beta chain sequence and its context. Reverse transcription of about 0.5 to 1 ug RNA was carried out with random hexamers. TCRdb re-analysed the immunoSEQ multiplex PCR reads in MiXCR, keeping a single row per CDR3 protein. The table includes some 110,000 distinct CDR3 sequences, over 85% detected once. The multiple sclerosis controls were treatment-naive patients with relapsing-remitting disease that was stable or active. The data were taken from a study of CD8 T cells in Susac syndrome. The sequence was obtained from a human donor with multiple sclerosis. The sample was CD8+ T cells from PBMCs.

The chain's CDR3 is CASSPRVSGPEAFF. The CDR3 DNA follows: TGTGCCAGCAGTCCAAGGGTATCTGGGCCTGAAGCTTTCTTT. V and J are TRBV12-3 or TRBV12-4 and TRBJ1-1; D is undetermined. This CDR3 region has 14 residues. V was trimmed by 5 bases and J by 6 bases, leaving 16 bases between them.